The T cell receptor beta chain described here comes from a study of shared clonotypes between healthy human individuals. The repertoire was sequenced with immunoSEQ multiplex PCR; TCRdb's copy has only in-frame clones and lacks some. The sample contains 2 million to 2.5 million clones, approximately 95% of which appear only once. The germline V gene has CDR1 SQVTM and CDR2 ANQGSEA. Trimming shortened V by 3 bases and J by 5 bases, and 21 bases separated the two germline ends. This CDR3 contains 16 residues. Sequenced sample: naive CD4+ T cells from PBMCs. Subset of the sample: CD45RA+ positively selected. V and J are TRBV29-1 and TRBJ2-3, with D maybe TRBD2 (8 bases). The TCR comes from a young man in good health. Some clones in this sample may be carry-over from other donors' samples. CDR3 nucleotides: TGCAGCGTTGATAGGGGGCCCGGGAGGGCCCGAGATACGCAGTATTTT. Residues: CSVDRGPGRARDTQYF.